A selection of T cell receptor beta chains follows, all from one sample in a study of beta chain features in type 1 diabetes. Here immunoSEQ multiplex PCR was the method, and the copy in TCRdb shows in-frame clones only, minus some. The sample shows roughly 310,000 clones, 9.5% to 11% of them seen only once. The sequenced sample consisted of naive CD4+ T cells from blood. The receptors stem from a woman in her 30s in good health. Each CDR3 is given with its conserved first and last residue. Fields, in order: V gene, clone size, D gene, J gene, CDR3 DNA, CDR3 protein. D genes are given only for firm matches. Some rows mark clone size as missing; the rest say once, few, many or name a class of expanded clone.

v_call: TRBV28
clone_size: .
d_call: TRBD2
j_call: TRBJ2-1
cdr3_nt: TGTGCCAGCAGTTCTCTGGCTAGCGGGAGTAATGAGCAGTTCTTC
cdr3_aa: CASSSLASGSNEQFF

v_call: TRBV7-2
clone_size: few
d_call: .
j_call: TRBJ2-1
cdr3_nt: TGTGCCAGCAGCTTAGCGGTGGGGAGCTCCTACAATGAGCAGTTCTTC
cdr3_aa: CASSLAVGSSYNEQFF

v_call: TRBV7-9
clone_size: few
d_call: .
j_call: TRBJ1-1
cdr3_nt: TGTGCCAGCAGCCGACAACAGCCAGAGAACACTGAAGCTTTCTTT
cdr3_aa: CASSRQQPENTEAFF

v_call: TRBV2
clone_size: few
d_call: .
j_call: TRBJ2-7
cdr3_nt: TGTGCCAGCAGTTGGGGCTCCTCCTACGAGCAGTACTTC
cdr3_aa: CASSWGSSYEQYF

v_call: TRBV7-2
clone_size: few
d_call: .
j_call: TRBJ2-1
cdr3_nt: TGTGCCAGCAGCCCCGGGACTCCCTACAATGAGCAGTTCTTC
cdr3_aa: CASSPGTPYNEQFF

v_call: TRBV4-2
clone_size: few
d_call: .
j_call: TRBJ1-1
cdr3_nt: TGTGCCAGCAGCCAGGCAGGGTTCGAAACTGAAGCTTTCTTT
cdr3_aa: CASSQAGFETEAFF

v_call: TRBV6-6
clone_size: .
d_call: .
j_call: TRBJ1-1
cdr3_nt: TGTGCCAGCTCCAGTGGGCTCACTGAAGCTTTCTTT
cdr3_aa: CASSSGLTEAFF

v_call: TRBV9
clone_size: .
d_call: .
j_call: TRBJ2-3
cdr3_nt: TGTGCCAGCAGCCCCATTCAGCGGACCTCCACAGATACGCAGTATTTT
cdr3_aa: CASSPIQRTSTDTQYF

v_call: TRBV28
clone_size: .
d_call: .
j_call: TRBJ2-1
cdr3_nt: TGTGCCACCCGGAGCTACAATGAGCAGTTCTTC
cdr3_aa: CATRSYNEQFF

v_call: TRBV14
clone_size: .
d_call: TRBD2
j_call: TRBJ2-3
cdr3_nt: TGTGCCAGCAGCCAAGATTACGGCGGGGGGCGCACAGATACGCAGTATTTT
cdr3_aa: CASSQDYGGGRTDTQYF

v_call: TRBV7-9
clone_size: few
d_call: TRBD2
j_call: TRBJ2-7
cdr3_nt: TGTGCCAGCACCTTGGGTCTAGCGGGGACCTACGAGCAGTACTTC
cdr3_aa: CASTLGLAGTYEQYF

v_call: TRBV11-2
clone_size: .
d_call: .
j_call: TRBJ2-3
cdr3_nt: TGTGCCAGCAGCTTCGGGACAAGCACAGATACGCAGTATTTT
cdr3_aa: CASSFGTSTDTQYF

v_call: TRBV5-4
clone_size: .
d_call: .
j_call: TRBJ2-7
cdr3_nt: TGTGCCAGCAGCCAAACCTCGACACTCTACGAGCAGTACTTC
cdr3_aa: CASSQTSTLYEQYF

v_call: TRBV7-2
clone_size: .
d_call: TRBD2
j_call: TRBJ2-7
cdr3_nt: TGTGCCAGCAGGTTTACTAGCGGAAGCTCCTACGAGCAGTACTTC
cdr3_aa: CASRFTSGSSYEQYF

v_call: TRBV6-6
clone_size: .
d_call: TRBD2
j_call: TRBJ2-1
cdr3_nt: TGTGCCAGCGTAGGGACTAGCGGTTACAATGAGCAGTTCTTC
cdr3_aa: CASVGTSGYNEQFF

v_call: TRBV14
clone_size: .
d_call: TRBD1
j_call: TRBJ2-3
cdr3_nt: TGTGCCAGCAGCCAAGACCGACAGGGGTTCAGCACAGATACGCAGTATTTT
cdr3_aa: CASSQDRQGFSTDTQYF

v_call: TRBV7-9
clone_size: few
d_call: .
j_call: TRBJ2-1
cdr3_nt: TGTGCCAGCAGTCCTCACCCGGGTGGCTCCTACAATGAGCAGTTCTTC
cdr3_aa: CASSPHPGGSYNEQFF

v_call: TRBV7-2
clone_size: few
d_call: .
j_call: TRBJ1-4
cdr3_nt: TGTGCCAGCAGCTCAAGGGGGGGTAATGAAAAACTGTTTTTT
cdr3_aa: CASSSRGGNEKLFF

v_call: TRBV7-3
clone_size: .
d_call: .
j_call: TRBJ2-1
cdr3_nt: TGTGCCAGCAGCCTATCGACGGGGGTTGGTGAGCAGTTCTTC
cdr3_aa: CASSLSTGVGEQFF

v_call: TRBV7-2
clone_size: .
d_call: .
j_call: TRBJ1-5
cdr3_nt: TGTGCCAGCAGCGCAAGCACTCTAGAATTTCAGCCCCAGCATTTT
cdr3_aa: CASSASTLEFQPQHF

v_call: TRBV28
clone_size: .
d_call: .
j_call: TRBJ1-1
cdr3_nt: TGTGCCAGCAGGAACAACAAGAACACTGAAGCTTTCTTT
cdr3_aa: CASRNNKNTEAFF

v_call: TRBV12-5
clone_size: .
d_call: TRBD2
j_call: TRBJ2-2
cdr3_nt: TGTGCTAGTGGCCAGACTAGCGATTGGAGATATAGCGGGGAGCTGTTTTTT
cdr3_aa: CASGQTSDWRYSGELFF

v_call: TRBV6-6
clone_size: .
d_call: .
j_call: TRBJ2-1
cdr3_nt: TGTGCCAGCACTAAATCGGGAAGCAATGAGCAGTTCTTC
cdr3_aa: CASTKSGSNEQFF

v_call: TRBV30
clone_size: .
d_call: .
j_call: TRBJ2-2
cdr3_nt: TGTGCCTGGAGTGTACTTCGGGTAAACACCGGGGAGCTGTTTTTT
cdr3_aa: CAWSVLRVNTGELFF

v_call: TRBV27
clone_size: few
d_call: .
j_call: TRBJ2-7
cdr3_nt: TGTGCCAGCAGCACCCTAGAGAAGAGCTCCTACGAGCAGTACTTC
cdr3_aa: CASSTLEKSSYEQYF

v_call: TRBV4-3
clone_size: few
d_call: .
j_call: TRBJ2-3
cdr3_nt: TGCGCCAGCAGCCAAGATGCCCTCGGGGCAGATACGCAGTATTTT
cdr3_aa: CASSQDALGADTQYF

v_call: TRBV9
clone_size: few
d_call: .
j_call: TRBJ1-4
cdr3_nt: TGTGCCAGCAGCGTAGTGGGGGCCGGCGAAAAACTGTTTTTT
cdr3_aa: CASSVVGAGEKLFF

v_call: TRBV27
clone_size: .
d_call: TRBD1
j_call: TRBJ2-4
cdr3_nt: TGTGCCAGCAGTTTAAGATCGGGGACAGGGAAAAACATTCAGTACTTC
cdr3_aa: CASSLRSGTGKNIQYF

v_call: TRBV28
clone_size: few
d_call: TRBD2
j_call: TRBJ2-3
cdr3_nt: TGTGCCAGCACACCACTAGCGGGTAGCACAGATACGCAGTATTTT
cdr3_aa: CASTPLAGSTDTQYF

v_call: TRBV30
clone_size: .
d_call: TRBD2
j_call: TRBJ2-1
cdr3_nt: TGTGCCTGGAGTGGCATTAGCGGGGGATCGACCTTAGGGGAGCAGTTCTTC
cdr3_aa: CAWSGISGGSTLGEQFF

v_call: TRBV6-1
clone_size: few
d_call: .
j_call: TRBJ2-7
cdr3_nt: TGTGCCAGCACTGGGGCAGGGAACTACGAGCAGTACTTC
cdr3_aa: CASTGAGNYEQYF